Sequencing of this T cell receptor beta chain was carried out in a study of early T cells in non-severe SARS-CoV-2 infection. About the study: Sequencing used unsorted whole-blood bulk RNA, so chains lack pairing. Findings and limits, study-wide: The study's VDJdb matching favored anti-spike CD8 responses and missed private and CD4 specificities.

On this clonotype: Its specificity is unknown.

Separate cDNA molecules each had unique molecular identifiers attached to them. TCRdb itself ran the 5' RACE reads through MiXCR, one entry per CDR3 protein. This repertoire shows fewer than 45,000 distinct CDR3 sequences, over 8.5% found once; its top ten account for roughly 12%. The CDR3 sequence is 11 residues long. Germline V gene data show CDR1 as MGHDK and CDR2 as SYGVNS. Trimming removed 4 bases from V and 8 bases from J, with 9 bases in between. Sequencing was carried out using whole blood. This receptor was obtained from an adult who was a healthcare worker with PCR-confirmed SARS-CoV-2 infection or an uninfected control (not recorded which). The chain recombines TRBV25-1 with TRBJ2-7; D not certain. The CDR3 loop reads CASSGFQQQYF. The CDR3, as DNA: TGTGCCAGCAGTGGTTTCCAGCAGCAGTACTTC.